The clone carrying this T cell receptor beta chain has just a few counts. What it binds is unknown. Random hexamers primed reverse transcription of about 0.5 to 1 ug RNA. One entry per CDR3 protein results from TCRdb running MiXCR on the immunoSEQ multiplex PCR reads. The data contain hundreds of thousands of distinct CDR3 sequences, roughly 85% of them singletons. The data stem from a study of CD8 T cells in Susac syndrome. General study results and limits: By the study's own acknowledgment, its TCR sequencing and HLA analysis included relatively few individuals.

Germline values: CDR1 MNHNS, CDR2 SASEGT. V was clipped by 6 bases and J by 2 bases, with 11 bases between them. The CDR3 is 13 residues long. Sequenced input: CD8+ T cells from PBMCs. The TCR comes from a human donor with multiple sclerosis. The rearrangement uses TRBV6-1 and TRBJ2-7; D is unclear. The CDR3 coding sequence is TGTGCCAGCAGCTTCACCTCCCCCTACGAGCAGTACTTC. It translates to CASSFTSPYEQYF.